This is a list of T cell receptor beta chains from one sample in a study of T cells after yellow fever vaccination. TCRdb redid the calling of the 5' RACE reads with MiXCR, one entry per CDR3 protein. The profile shows around 320,000 distinct CDR3 sequences, roughly 8.7% of them singletons. The sequencing here drew on CD4+ T cells sorted from PBMCs, taken 5 days after the yellow fever booster vaccination. The receptor source for this set is a young man who received the YFV17D yellow fever vaccine. CDR3s include the opening cysteine and the closing phenylalanine or tryptophan. The D gene is left open where the match is weak. For some rows the clone size is stated as once, few or many, or as a class when expanded; others skip it.

d_call: -; clone_size: many; v_call: TRBV7-2; j_call: TRBJ2-2; cdr3_aa: CASSLGPQTGELFF; cdr3_nt: TGTGCCAGCAGCTTAGGCCCCCAAACCGGGGAGCTGTTTTTT
d_call: -; clone_size: few; v_call: TRBV11-2; j_call: TRBJ2-6; cdr3_aa: CASSSINARRAGANVLTF; cdr3_nt: TGTGCCAGCAGCTCAATCAATGCAAGGAGAGCCGGGGCCAACGTCCTGACTTTC
d_call: -; clone_size: -; v_call: TRBV12-3/TRBV12-4; j_call: TRBJ1-2; cdr3_aa: CASRSSARVDYTF; cdr3_nt: TGTGCCAGCAGGTCTAGCGCCAGGGTGGACTACACCTTC
d_call: -; clone_size: many; v_call: TRBV7-8; j_call: TRBJ1-1; cdr3_aa: CASSLRGRLGRTFTEAFF; cdr3_nt: TGTGCCAGCAGCTTACGGGGCAGGCTAGGTAGGACTTTCACTGAAGCTTTCTTT
d_call: TRBD1; clone_size: -; v_call: TRBV2; j_call: TRBJ2-3; cdr3_aa: CASRRQGARTDTQYF; cdr3_nt: TGTGCCAGCAGGCGACAGGGGGCGCGGACAGATACGCAGTATTTT
d_call: -; clone_size: -; v_call: TRBV4-2; j_call: TRBJ1-1; cdr3_aa: CASSASQGRTEAFF; cdr3_nt: TGTGCCAGCAGCGCCTCACAGGGACGCACTGAAGCTTTCTTT
d_call: -; clone_size: -; v_call: TRBV12-3/TRBV12-4; j_call: TRBJ1-4; cdr3_aa: CASSLWQSANEKLFF; cdr3_nt: TGTGCCAGCAGTTTGTGGCAGTCAGCTAATGAAAAACTGTTTTTT
d_call: -; clone_size: few; v_call: TRBV6-5; j_call: TRBJ1-6; cdr3_aa: CASSRDLLMSNSPLHF; cdr3_nt: TGTGCCAGCAGTAGGGACCTCCTGATGTCCAATTCACCCCTCCACTTT
d_call: TRBD2; clone_size: many; v_call: TRBV4-3; j_call: TRBJ2-5; cdr3_aa: CASSQDPSGGRETQYF; cdr3_nt: TGCGCCAGCAGCCAAGACCCTAGCGGGGGTCGGGAGACCCAGTACTTC
d_call: -; clone_size: -; v_call: TRBV6-2/TRBV6-3; j_call: TRBJ1-2; cdr3_aa: CATGVRGDYGYTF; cdr3_nt: TGTGCCACGGGTGTTCGCGGTGACTATGGCTACACCTTC
d_call: -; clone_size: -; v_call: TRBV11-2; j_call: TRBJ2-1; cdr3_aa: CASSRLGRNEQFF; cdr3_nt: TGTGCCAGCAGTCGACTAGGGAGGAATGAGCAGTTCTTC
d_call: -; clone_size: few; v_call: TRBV5-1; j_call: TRBJ2-3; cdr3_aa: CASSLGLEILTDTQYF; cdr3_nt: TGCGCCAGCAGCTTGGGACTGGAGATTCTCACAGATACGCAGTATTTT
d_call: -; clone_size: few; v_call: TRBV4-2; j_call: TRBJ1-5; cdr3_aa: CASSQEPGGNQPQHF; cdr3_nt: TGTGCCAGCAGCCAAGAACCCGGGGGCAATCAGCCCCAGCATTTT
d_call: -; clone_size: -; v_call: TRBV5-1; j_call: TRBJ2-5; cdr3_aa: CASSLGQTVQETQYF; cdr3_nt: TGCGCCAGCAGCTTGGGGCAGACGGTACAAGAGACCCAGTACTTC
d_call: TRBD2; clone_size: -; v_call: TRBV6-2/TRBV6-3; j_call: TRBJ2-1; cdr3_aa: CASKLATGYNEQFF; cdr3_nt: TGTGCCAGCAAACTAGCGACGGGATACAATGAGCAGTTCTTC
d_call: TRBD1; clone_size: -; v_call: TRBV24-1; j_call: TRBJ2-1; cdr3_aa: CAVQTGTGGYEQFF; cdr3_nt: TGTGCCGTTCAAACCGGGACAGGGGGCTATGAGCAGTTCTTC
d_call: -; clone_size: -; v_call: TRBV5-1; j_call: TRBJ2-1; cdr3_aa: CASSSWGSDNEQFF; cdr3_nt: TGCGCCAGCAGCTCCTGGGGATCCGACAATGAGCAGTTCTTC
d_call: -; clone_size: -; v_call: TRBV7-8; j_call: TRBJ1-1; cdr3_aa: CASSHRIGQPSWAFF; cdr3_nt: TGTGCCAGCAGCCACAGAATAGGACAGCCGAGTTGGGCTTTCTTT
d_call: -; clone_size: many; v_call: TRBV30; j_call: TRBJ2-7; cdr3_aa: CAWCSGSSYEQYF; cdr3_nt: TGTGCCTGGTGCTCTGGGAGCTCCTACGAGCAGTACTTC
d_call: -; clone_size: few; v_call: TRBV7-2; j_call: TRBJ1-2; cdr3_aa: CASSSGRMYGYTF; cdr3_nt: TGTGCCAGCAGCTCCGGACGGATGTATGGCTACACCTTC
d_call: -; clone_size: few; v_call: TRBV6-1; j_call: TRBJ2-2; cdr3_aa: CASRNTGELFF; cdr3_nt: TGTGCCAGCAGGAACACCGGGGAGCTGTTTTTT
d_call: TRBD1; clone_size: few; v_call: TRBV20-1; j_call: TRBJ1-5; cdr3_aa: CSAAGQGRSNQPQHF; cdr3_nt: TGCAGTGCTGCTGGACAGGGTAGGAGCAATCAGCCCCAGCATTTT
d_call: -; clone_size: few; v_call: TRBV11-2; j_call: TRBJ1-4; cdr3_aa: CASSLVWSVGPATNEKLFF; cdr3_nt: TGTGCCAGCAGCTTAGTTTGGTCGGTCGGTCCGGCAACTAATGAAAAACTGTTTTTT
d_call: TRBD1; clone_size: few; v_call: TRBV10-3; j_call: TRBJ1-1; cdr3_aa: CAISVTGLGTEAFF; cdr3_nt: TGTGCCATCAGTGTGACAGGGCTTGGCACTGAAGCTTTCTTT
d_call: -; clone_size: few; v_call: TRBV6-2/TRBV6-3; j_call: TRBJ1-2; cdr3_aa: CASSDRPTWSYTF; cdr3_nt: TGTGCCAGCAGTGACAGGCCCACATGGAGCTACACCTTC
d_call: TRBD2; clone_size: -; v_call: TRBV7-2; j_call: TRBJ2-7; cdr3_aa: CASSRTSGASYEQYF; cdr3_nt: TGTGCCAGCAGTCGGACTAGCGGGGCCTCCTACGAGCAGTACTTC
d_call: TRBD1; clone_size: -; v_call: TRBV6-1; j_call: TRBJ2-7; cdr3_aa: CASTGDRIREQYF; cdr3_nt: TGTGCCAGCACTGGGGACAGGATACGCGAGCAGTACTTC
d_call: TRBD1; clone_size: -; v_call: TRBV10-3; j_call: TRBJ1-1; cdr3_aa: CATNSQGASAEAFF; cdr3_nt: TGTGCCACCAACTCACAGGGGGCATCGGCTGAAGCTTTCTTT
d_call: TRBD1; clone_size: few; v_call: TRBV6-1; j_call: TRBJ1-4; cdr3_aa: CASTPSSGQGEEKLFF; cdr3_nt: TGTGCCAGCACCCCTTCATCGGGACAGGGCGAAGAAAAACTGTTTTTT
d_call: TRBD1; clone_size: -; v_call: TRBV19; j_call: TRBJ2-7; cdr3_aa: CASSLPGQVSYEQYF; cdr3_nt: TGTGCCAGTAGTTTGCCGGGACAGGTCTCCTACGAGCAGTACTTC
d_call: TRBD2; clone_size: many; v_call: TRBV12-3/TRBV12-4; j_call: TRBJ2-5; cdr3_aa: CASTLAGQETQYF; cdr3_nt: TGTGCCAGCACCTTAGCGGGCCAAGAGACCCAGTACTTC
d_call: -; clone_size: few; v_call: TRBV3-1; j_call: TRBJ1-4; cdr3_aa: CASSQDGGFEKLFF; cdr3_nt: TGTGCCAGCAGCCAAGACGGCGGATTCGAAAAACTGTTTTTT
d_call: TRBD1; clone_size: -; v_call: TRBV30; j_call: TRBJ1-2; cdr3_aa: CAWGQGAGYTF; cdr3_nt: TGTGCCTGGGGACAGGGGGCGGGCTACACCTTC
d_call: -; clone_size: few; v_call: TRBV28; j_call: TRBJ1-3; cdr3_aa: CASSVTATLWTSIYF; cdr3_nt: TGTGCCAGCAGTGTGACAGCTACCTTATGGACATCCATATATTTT
d_call: -; clone_size: -; v_call: TRBV7-2; j_call: TRBJ2-2; cdr3_aa: CASRQFANTGELFF; cdr3_nt: TGTGCCAGCAGGCAGTTCGCGAACACCGGGGAGCTGTTTTTT
d_call: TRBD1; clone_size: many; v_call: TRBV6-5; j_call: TRBJ2-3; cdr3_aa: CASSPPQGASRDTQYF; cdr3_nt: TGTGCCAGCAGCCCCCCACAGGGGGCGTCAAGGGATACGCAGTATTTT
d_call: TRBD2; clone_size: few; v_call: TRBV20-1; j_call: TRBJ2-5; cdr3_aa: CSASRLAGVPETQYF; cdr3_nt: TGCAGTGCTAGTAGGCTAGCGGGGGTGCCTGAGACCCAGTACTTC
d_call: -; clone_size: -; v_call: TRBV20-1; j_call: TRBJ1-2; cdr3_aa: CSARKDARTDYGYTF; cdr3_nt: TGCAGTGCTAGGAAGGACGCGAGGACAGACTATGGCTACACCTTC
d_call: -; clone_size: -; v_call: TRBV27; j_call: TRBJ1-2; cdr3_aa: CASSLSRSFRSGYTF; cdr3_nt: TGTGCCAGCAGTTTGTCCCGATCCTTCCGGAGTGGCTACACCTTC
d_call: -; clone_size: few; v_call: TRBV5-1; j_call: TRBJ1-1; cdr3_aa: CASNLNAGRVNTEAFF; cdr3_nt: TGCGCCAGCAATTTAAATGCAGGGAGGGTGAACACTGAAGCTTTCTTT
d_call: -; clone_size: -; v_call: TRBV21-1; j_call: TRBJ1-1; cdr3_aa: CASSKLGRETNTEAFF; cdr3_nt: TGTGCCAGCAGCAAACTAGGCAGAGAAACGAACACTGAAGCTTTCTTT
d_call: TRBD1; clone_size: few; v_call: TRBV5-1; j_call: TRBJ2-6; cdr3_aa: CARSTGAGANVLTF; cdr3_nt: TGCGCCAGAAGTACAGGGGCTGGGGCCAACGTCCTGACTTTC
d_call: -; clone_size: many; v_call: TRBV4-1; j_call: TRBJ2-3; cdr3_aa: CASSQEDGDTQYF; cdr3_nt: TGCGCCAGCAGCCAAGAGGACGGAGATACGCAGTATTTT
d_call: TRBD1; clone_size: many; v_call: TRBV6-6; j_call: TRBJ2-7; cdr3_aa: CASSYSYGTGPFGEQYF; cdr3_nt: TGTGCCAGCAGTTACTCGTATGGGACAGGCCCTTTTGGGGAGCAGTACTTC